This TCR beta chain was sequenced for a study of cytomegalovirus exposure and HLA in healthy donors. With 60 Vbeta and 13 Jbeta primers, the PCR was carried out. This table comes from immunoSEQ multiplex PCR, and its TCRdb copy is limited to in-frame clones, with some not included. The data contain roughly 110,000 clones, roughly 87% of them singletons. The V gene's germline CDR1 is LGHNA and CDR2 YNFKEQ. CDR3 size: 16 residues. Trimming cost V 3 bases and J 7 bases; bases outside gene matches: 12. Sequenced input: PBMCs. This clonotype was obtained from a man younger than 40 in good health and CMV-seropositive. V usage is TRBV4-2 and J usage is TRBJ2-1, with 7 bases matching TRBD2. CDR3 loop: CASSQRRSGVGNEQFF. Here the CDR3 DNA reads TGTGCCAGCAGCCAGAGGCGGAGCGGGGTCGGAAATGAGCAGTTCTTC.